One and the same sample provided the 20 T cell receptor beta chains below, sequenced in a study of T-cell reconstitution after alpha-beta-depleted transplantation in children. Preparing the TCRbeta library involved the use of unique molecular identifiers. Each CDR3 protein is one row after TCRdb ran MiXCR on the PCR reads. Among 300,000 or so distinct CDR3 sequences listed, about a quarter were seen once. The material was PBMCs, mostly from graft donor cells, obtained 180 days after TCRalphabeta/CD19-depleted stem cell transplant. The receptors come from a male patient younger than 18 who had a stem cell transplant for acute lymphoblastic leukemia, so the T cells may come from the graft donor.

CDR3 in amino acids: CASSPKMNTEAFF. CDR3 coding DNA: TGTGCCAGCTCACCGAAAATGAACACTGAAGCTTTCTTT. The gene calls are TRBV18 and TRBJ1-1; D is unclear. Deletions cut 3 bases from V and 0 bases from J, with 5 bases between. Per germline, CDR1 KGHSH and CDR2 LQKENI. CDR3 length: 13 amino acids.

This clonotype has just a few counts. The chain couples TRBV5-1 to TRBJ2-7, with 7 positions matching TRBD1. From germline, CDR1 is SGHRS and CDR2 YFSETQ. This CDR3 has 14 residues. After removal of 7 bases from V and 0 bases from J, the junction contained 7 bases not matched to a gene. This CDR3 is CASPGTVHSYEQYF. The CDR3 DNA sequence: TGCGCCAGCCCCGGGACAGTCCACTCCTACGAGCAGTACTTC.

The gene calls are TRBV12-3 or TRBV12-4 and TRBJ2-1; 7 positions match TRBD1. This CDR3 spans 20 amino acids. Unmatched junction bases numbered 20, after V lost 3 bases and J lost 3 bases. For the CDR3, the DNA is TGTGCCAGCAGTTTTGGTCGCGGCAGGGGGTTACATTCGAACTACAATGAGCAGTTCTTC. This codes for CASSFGRGRGLHSNYNEQFF.

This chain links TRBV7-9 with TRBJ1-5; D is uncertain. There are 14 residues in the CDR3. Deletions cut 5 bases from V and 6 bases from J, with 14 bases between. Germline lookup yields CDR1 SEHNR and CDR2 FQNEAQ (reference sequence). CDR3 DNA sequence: TGTGCCAGCAGCCCCTCTCAAAGTCCTCAGCCCCAGCATTTT. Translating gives CASSPSQSPQPQHF.

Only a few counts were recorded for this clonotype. CDR3 in DNA: TGTGCCATCAGTGCAAGCGACCCTTACAATGAGCAGTTCTTC. Translated, it gives CAISASDPYNEQFF. The chain uses TRBV10-3 and TRBJ2-1, with D hard to call. The CDR3 contains 14 residues. Trimming left V 4 bases short and J 4 bases short, with 11 bases between. The germline V gene has CDR1 ENHRY and CDR2 SYGVKD.

The CDR3 here is CASSDRELAGWNEQFF. CDR3 nucleotide sequence: TGTGCCAGCAGCGACAGGGAGCTAGCGGGGTGGAATGAGCAGTTCTTC. The rearrangement joins TRBV9 to TRBJ2-1, with TRBD2 matching 9 bases. Germline loops: CDR1 SGDLS, CDR2 YYNGEE. The length of the CDR3 is 16 residues. Losses at the gene ends were 3 bases for V and 7 bases for J; bases not matched to a gene: 11.

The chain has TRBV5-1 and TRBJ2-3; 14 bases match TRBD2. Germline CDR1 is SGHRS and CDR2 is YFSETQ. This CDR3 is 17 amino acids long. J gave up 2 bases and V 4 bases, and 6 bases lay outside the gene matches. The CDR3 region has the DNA TGCGCCAGCAGCCATGGACTAGCGGGAGGACCCACAGATACGCAGTATTTT. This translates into CASSHGLAGGPTDTQYF.

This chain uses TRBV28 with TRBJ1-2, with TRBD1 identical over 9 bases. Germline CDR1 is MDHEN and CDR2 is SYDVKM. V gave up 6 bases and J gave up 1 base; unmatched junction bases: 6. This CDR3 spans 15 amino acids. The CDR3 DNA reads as TGTGCCAGCAGACCTACAGGGGGCGGTAACTATGGCTACACCTTC. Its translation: CASRPTGGGNYGYTF.

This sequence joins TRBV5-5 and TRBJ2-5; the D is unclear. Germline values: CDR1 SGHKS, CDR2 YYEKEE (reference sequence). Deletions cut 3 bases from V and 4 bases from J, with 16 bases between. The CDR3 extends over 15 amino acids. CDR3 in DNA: TGTGCCAGCAGCTATGGAAATGGGTTTAGAGAGACCCAGTACTTC. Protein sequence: CASSYGNGFRETQYF.

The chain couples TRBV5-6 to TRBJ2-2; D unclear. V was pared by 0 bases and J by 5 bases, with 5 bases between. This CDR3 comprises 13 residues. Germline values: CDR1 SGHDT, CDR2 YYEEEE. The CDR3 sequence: CASSLGFTGELFF. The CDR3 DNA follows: TGTGCCAGCAGCTTGGGATTTACCGGGGAGCTGTTTTTT.

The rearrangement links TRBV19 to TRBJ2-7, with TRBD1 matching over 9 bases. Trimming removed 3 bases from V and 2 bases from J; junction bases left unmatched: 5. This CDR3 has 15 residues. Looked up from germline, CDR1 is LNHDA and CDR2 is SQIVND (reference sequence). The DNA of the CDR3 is TGTGCCAGTAGTATCTCCGGGACAGGGACCTACGAGCAGTACTTC. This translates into CASSISGTGTYEQYF.

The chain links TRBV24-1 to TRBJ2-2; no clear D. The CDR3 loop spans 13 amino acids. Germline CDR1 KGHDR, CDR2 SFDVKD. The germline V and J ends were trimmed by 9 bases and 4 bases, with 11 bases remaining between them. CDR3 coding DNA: TGTGCCACCGGGGTTTTTGGCACCGGGGAGCTGTTTTTT. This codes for CATGVFGTGELFF.

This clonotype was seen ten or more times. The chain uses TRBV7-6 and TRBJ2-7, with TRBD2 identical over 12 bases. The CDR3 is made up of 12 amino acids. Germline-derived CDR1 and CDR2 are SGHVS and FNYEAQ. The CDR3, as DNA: TGTGTCCAGACTAGCGGGAGCCACGAGCAGTACTTC. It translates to CVQTSGSHEQYF.

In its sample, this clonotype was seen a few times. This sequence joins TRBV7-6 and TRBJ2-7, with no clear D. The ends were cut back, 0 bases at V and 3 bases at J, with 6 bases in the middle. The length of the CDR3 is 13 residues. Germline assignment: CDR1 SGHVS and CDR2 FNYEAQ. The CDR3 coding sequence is TGTGCCAGCAGCTTAGCTGACCACTACGAGCAGTACTTC. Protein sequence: CASSLADHYEQYF.

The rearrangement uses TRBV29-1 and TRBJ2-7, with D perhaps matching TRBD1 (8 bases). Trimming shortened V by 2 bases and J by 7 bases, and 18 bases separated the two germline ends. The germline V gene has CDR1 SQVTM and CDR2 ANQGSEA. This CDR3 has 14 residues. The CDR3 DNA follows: TGCAGCGTTGAAACGGACAGGGCGGGAGTGGAGCAGTACTTC. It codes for CSVETDRAGVEQYF.

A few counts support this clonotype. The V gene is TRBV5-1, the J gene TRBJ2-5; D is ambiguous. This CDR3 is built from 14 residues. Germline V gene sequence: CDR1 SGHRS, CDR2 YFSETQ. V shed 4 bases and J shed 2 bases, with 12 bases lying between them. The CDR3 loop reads CASSHSDGQETQYF. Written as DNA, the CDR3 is TGCGCCAGCAGCCATTCGGACGGGCAAGAGACCCAGTACTTC.

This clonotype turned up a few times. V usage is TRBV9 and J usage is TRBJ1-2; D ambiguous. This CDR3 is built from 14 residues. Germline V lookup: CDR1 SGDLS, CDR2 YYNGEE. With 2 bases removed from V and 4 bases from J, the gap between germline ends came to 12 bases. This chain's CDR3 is CASSVHLKGYGYTF. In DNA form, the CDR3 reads TGTGCCAGCAGCGTCCACCTTAAAGGCTATGGCTACACCTTC.

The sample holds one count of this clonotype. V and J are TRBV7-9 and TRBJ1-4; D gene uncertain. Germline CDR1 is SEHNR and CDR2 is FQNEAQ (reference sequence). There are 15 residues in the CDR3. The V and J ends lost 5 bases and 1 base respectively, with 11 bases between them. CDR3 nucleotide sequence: TGTGCCAGCAGCCCCCCCGGCAGAACTAATGAAAAACTGTTTTTT. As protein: CASSPPGRTNEKLFF.

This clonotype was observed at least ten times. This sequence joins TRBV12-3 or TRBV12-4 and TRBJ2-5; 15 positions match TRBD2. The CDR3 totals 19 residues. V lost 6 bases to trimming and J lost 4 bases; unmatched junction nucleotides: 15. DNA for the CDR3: TGTGCCAGCAGATACGTCTTAGGACTAGCGGGAGGGCCGTTAGAGACCCAGTACTTC. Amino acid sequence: CASRYVLGLAGGPLETQYF.

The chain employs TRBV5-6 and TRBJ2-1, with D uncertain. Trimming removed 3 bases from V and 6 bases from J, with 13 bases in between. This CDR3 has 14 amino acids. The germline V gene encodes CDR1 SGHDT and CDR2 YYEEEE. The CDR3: CASSSASTFNEQFF. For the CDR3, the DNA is TGTGCCAGCAGCTCAGCTTCGACTTTCAATGAGCAGTTCTTC.